This T cell receptor (beta chain) was recovered during a study of T cell responses to AZD1222 COVID-19 vaccine. The study, taken as a whole, reports: Donor demographics were predominantly white British with a female majority; clonal diversity may be underestimated. There were repertoire samples only from the period after the peak T cell response. It was only a handful of AZD1222 recipients who were seropositive at baseline. Targeting of unmutated variant regions was reportedly seen in nearly half of spike-specific TCRs.

Produced via immunoSEQ multiplex PCR; TCRdb's table is partial and in-frame only. Of about 160,000 clones in the sample, about 92% were seen once. This clone was observed a few times. Its antigen is not identified. Material: peripheral blood, obtained 28 days after the second AZD1222 dose. The TCR was taken from an adult who received the AZD1222 COVID-19 vaccine.

CDR3 sequence reads: CASSPRDREAGELFF. CDR3 nucleotide sequence: TGCGCCAGCAGCCCCCGGGACAGGGAGGCCGGGGAGCTGTTTTTT. The chain uses TRBV4-1 and TRBJ2-2; TRBD1 matches 9 bases. Trimming cost V 4 bases and J 6 bases; bases outside gene matches: 6. The germline CDR1 and CDR2 sequences are MGHRA and YSYEKL. The CDR3 totals 15 residues.